This TCR beta chain was captured by sequencing in a study of human CD8 memory T cell subsets. UMI-labeled 5' RACE produced the TCR beta libraries. TCRdb reprocessed the 5' RACE reads and stores each CDR3 protein as one record, lacking DNA. Its listing shows thousands of distinct CDR3 sequences. The CDR3 runs to 15 residues. Germline V gene sequence: CDR1 SGHTA, CDR2 FQGNSA. The sequence was collected from a human donor in good health. The chain has TRBV7-2 and TRBJ2-1; TCRdb's D gene call, TRBD1, goes unchecked for lack of DNA. Source material: CD8+ stem-like memory T cells (TSCM and TCM) sorted from PBMCs. The sample's subset: stem-like memory CD8 T cells (TSTEM), CCR7+ PD-1- TIGIT-. CDR3 sequence: CASSARELNFNEQFF.